One sample yielded the 20 T cell receptor beta chains listed below, sequenced in a study of blood T cells in healthy people across ages. Sample-barcoded 5' priming and a J-beta primer mix drove a second PCR of roughly 7 to 11 cycles. TCRdb re-derived calls from the 5' RACE reads in MiXCR, one entry per CDR3 protein. The data contain 1.5 million to 1.9 million distinct CDR3 sequences, 42% of them singletons. What was sequenced was blood. The receptors here all came from a woman younger than 35 in good health.

The chain combines TRBV28 with TRBJ2-4; 8 bases line up with TRBD2. The J call is in doubt because the DNA end fits TRBJ2-5 better. CDR3 length: 14 residues. CDR1 is MDHEN, CDR2 SYDVKM, per germline. The DNA for the CDR3 is TGTGCCAGCAGTCGGACTAGCAGCCAAGAGACCCAGTACTTC. Protein: CASSRTSSQETQYF.

V usage is TRBV20-1 and J usage is TRBJ1-2, with TRBD1 as a possible D gene (6 bases). The CDR3 is 16 residues long. The V and J ends lost 1 base and 2 bases respectively, with 17 bases between them. CDR1 DFQATT and CDR2 SNEGSKA come from the germline V gene (reference sequence). The CDR3 spells CSARVTGTGANYGYTF. The CDR3 region has the DNA TGCAGTGCTAGAGTAACAGGGACGGGAGCAAACTATGGCTACACCTTC.

Regarding this clonotype: The germline gene is not matched at one end of the junction; a read error may be the cause. The gene calls are TRBV11-2 and TRBJ1-2; perhaps TRBD1 as D (5 bases). The CDR3 extends over 13 amino acids. Germline CDR1 is SGHAT and CDR2 is FQNNGV. As DNA, the CDR3 is TGTGCCAGCAGCGCGGGGCAGAACTATGGCTACGCCTTC. Translated, it gives CASSAGQNYGYAF.

The genes are TRBV7-8 and TRBJ1-2; no clear D gene. Germline lookup yields CDR1 SGHVS and CDR2 FQNEAQ. The CDR3 spans 13 residues. The V end was cut by 0 bases, the J end by 7 bases, with 9 bases between. CDR3 coding DNA: TGTGCCAGCAGCTTAGCCGCGCGCGGTGGCTACACCTTC. Residues: CASSLAARGGYTF.

The CDR3 region has the DNA TGCAGTGCTAGAGATCCGGGGTTCACCGGGGAGCTGTTTTTT. Its translation is CSARDPGFTGELFF. The chain employs TRBV20-1 and TRBJ2-2, with D perhaps matching TRBD2 (5 bases). The V end lost 0 bases, the J end lost 4 bases, and 9 bases lay between the germline ends. CDR3 length: 14 residues. Per germline, CDR1 DFQATT and CDR2 SNEGSKA (reference sequence).

This sequence joins TRBV9 and TRBJ1-4; a weak D match, TRBD1 (5 bases). V lost 0 bases, J lost 0 bases, and 15 bases lay in between. There are 18 residues in the CDR3. Germline assignment: CDR1 SGDLS and CDR2 YYNGEE. The CDR3 DNA follows: TGTGCCAGCAGCGTAGGCCGGATGTGGGGGGCAACTAATGAAAAACTGTTTTTT. This translates into CASSVGRMWGATNEKLFF. Full variable domain (outside the CDR3, taken from reference TRBV9 and TRBJ1-4): DSGVTQTPKHLITATGQRVTLRCSPRSGDLSVYWYQQSLDQGLQFLIQYYNGEERAKGNILERFSAQQFPDLHSELNLSSLELGDSALYFCASSVGRMWGATNEKLFFGSGTQLSVL.

This chain connects TRBV6-1 to TRBJ1-5; D gene unclear. The V and J ends lost 3 bases and 1 base respectively, with 13 bases between them. Germline V lookup: CDR1 MNHNS, CDR2 SASEGT. The CDR3 contains 16 residues. CDR3 DNA sequence: TGTGCCAGCAGTGACGGGCGTCAGGAGAGCAATCAGCCCCAGCATTTT. Translated, it gives CASSDGRQESNQPQHF.

The chain combines TRBV6-2 or TRBV6-3 with TRBJ2-3, with 10 bases that match TRBD2. The V gene end was trimmed by 0 bases and the J gene end by 5 bases; junction bases not matched to a gene: 8. The V gene's germline CDR1 is MNHEY and CDR2 SVGEGT. There are 17 residues in the CDR3. This chain's CDR3 is CASSYSKAGGRRDTQYF. The CDR3 nucleotides read TGTGCCAGCAGTTACTCGAAAGCGGGAGGGCGACGAGATACGCAGTATTTT.

V is TRBV9 and J is TRBJ1-2, with TRBD1 matching 9 bases. Germline CDR1 reads SGDLS; CDR2 reads YYNGEE. V trimming: 3 bases; J trimming: 7 bases; junction bases outside the gene matches: 10. The CDR3 contains 15 residues. The CDR3 reads CASSGTLDRGSGYTF. For the CDR3, the DNA is TGTGCCAGCAGCGGAACCCTGGACAGGGGATCTGGCTACACCTTC.

The rearrangement uses TRBV10-1 and TRBJ2-3; D is perhaps TRBD2 (6 bases). The V end lost 3 bases, the J end lost 8 bases, and 18 bases lay between the germline ends. Germline values: CDR1 WNHNN, CDR2 SYGVQD (reference sequence). CDR3 length: 15 amino acids. CDR3 residues: CASSELAEPGGTQYF. The CDR3 coding sequence is TGCGCCAGCAGTGAATTAGCGGAGCCAGGAGGTACGCAGTATTTT.

The chain employs TRBV29-1 and TRBJ2-7, with 7 bases aligning to TRBD1. The V and J ends lost 4 bases and 2 bases, in that order; junction bases with no gene match: 8. CDR1 SQVTM and CDR2 ANQGSEA come from the germline V gene. CDR3 length: 14 amino acids. CDR3 coding DNA: TGCAGCGTTGTGAAGGGGGCCTTTCCCTACGAGCAGTACTTC. As protein: CSVVKGAFPYEQYF.

To note about this clonotype: The junction does not match germline at one end; this may be a read error. J is TRBJ1-1 and V is TRBV20-1; D perhaps matches TRBD1 (6 bases). Germline CDR1 reads DFQATT; CDR2 reads SNEGSKA (reference sequence). CDR3 size: 14 residues. CDR3 protein: CSARDQQGLTEAFF. The CDR3 DNA follows: TGCAGTGCTAGAGATCAGCAGGGGCTTACTGAGGCTTTCTTT.

The rearrangement uses TRBV7-9 and TRBJ2-3; perhaps TRBD2 as D (6 bases). This CDR3 comprises 17 residues. Germline V gene sequence: CDR1 SEHNR, CDR2 FQNEAQ (reference sequence). Deletions cut 5 bases from V and 4 bases from J, with 22 bases between. Here the CDR3 reads CASSALPGLQLADTQYF. CDR3 nucleotides: TGTGCCAGCAGCGCTTTACCGGGACTCCAACTTGCAGATACGCAGTATTTT.

This chain uses TRBV27 with TRBJ2-5; 7 nucleotides agree with TRBD2. Matching the DNA end better, TRBJ2-7 makes the J call doubtful. This CDR3 is 15 amino acids long. Germline V CDR1 and CDR2: MNHEY, SMNVEV (reference sequence). CDR3 region: CASTTYGGSRDEQYF. Written as DNA, the CDR3 is TGTGCCAGCACTACCTACGGGGGGAGTCGGGACGAGCAGTACTTC.

The V call is TRBV3-1, the J call TRBJ2-1; 9 bases fit TRBD2. Trimming at V came to 1 base and at J to 7 bases, leaving 5 bases not matched to a gene. The CDR3 extends over 15 amino acids. The germline CDR1 and CDR2 sequences are LGHDT and YNNKEL (reference sequence). The CDR3, as DNA: TGTGCCAGCAGCCAAGGTCTAGCGGGGATGAATGAGCAGTTCTTC. Amino acids: CASSQGLAGMNEQFF.

The genes are TRBV29-1 and TRBJ2-1; a weak D match, TRBD2 (5 bases). V was trimmed by 3 bases and J by 7 bases, leaving 10 bases between them. The CDR3 consists of 12 residues. From germline, CDR1 is SQVTM and CDR2 ANQGSEA. The chain's CDR3 is CSVDLGGNEQFF. DNA of the CDR3: TGCAGCGTTGATCTAGGCGGGAATGAGCAGTTCTTC.

This clonotype occurred a few times. This sequence joins TRBV6-5 and TRBJ2-1, with 7 bases aligning to TRBD1. Trimming at V came to 0 bases and at J to 4 bases, leaving 12 bases not matched to a gene. The CDR3 loop spans 18 amino acids. Germline lookup yields CDR1 MNHEY and CDR2 SVGAGI. The CDR3 loop reads CASSYSTVPDREYNEQFF. DNA for the CDR3: TGTGCCAGCAGTTACTCGACGGTCCCCGACAGGGAATACAATGAGCAGTTCTTC.

This clonotype came up a few times. The V call is TRBV10-3, the J call TRBJ1-1, with D hard to call. Germline V gene sequence: CDR1 ENHRY, CDR2 SYGVKD. The CDR3 has 11 amino acids. The V gene lost 11 bases and the J gene lost 4 bases, with 11 bases spanning the gap. The CDR3 sequence is CAAGMATEAFF. CDR3 DNA: TGTGCCGCCGGGATGGCCACTGAAGCTTTCTTT.

The genes are TRBV9 and TRBJ2-7, with D perhaps TRBD1 (6 bases). The V gene lost 4 bases and the J gene lost 2 bases, with 16 bases spanning the gap. Germline CDR1 reads SGDLS; CDR2 reads YYNGEE. CDR3 size: 15 residues. This CDR3 reads CASSPRTEGAYEQYF. CDR3 bases: TGTGCCAGCAGCCCCAGGACAGAAGGGGCCTACGAGCAGTACTTC.

CDR3: CSARATQALAGGPYEQYF. CDR3 bases: TGCAGTGCTAGAGCCACCCAAGCTTTGGCGGGAGGGCCCTACGAGCAGTACTTC. This rearrangement joins TRBV20-1 to TRBJ2-7; 9 nucleotides line up with TRBD2. The V segment lost 1 base and the J segment 2 bases; nucleotides outside the gene matches: 15. The CDR3 spans 18 residues. From germline, CDR1 is DFQATT and CDR2 SNEGSKA (reference sequence).